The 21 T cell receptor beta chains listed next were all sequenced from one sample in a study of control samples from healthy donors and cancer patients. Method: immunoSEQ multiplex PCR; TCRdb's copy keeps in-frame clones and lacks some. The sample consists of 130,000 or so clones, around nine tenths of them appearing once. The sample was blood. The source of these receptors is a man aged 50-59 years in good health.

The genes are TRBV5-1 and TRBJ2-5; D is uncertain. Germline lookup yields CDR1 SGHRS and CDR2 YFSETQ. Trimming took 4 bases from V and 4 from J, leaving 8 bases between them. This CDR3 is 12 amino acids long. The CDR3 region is CASSQVPETQYF. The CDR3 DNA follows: TGCGCCAGCAGCCAGGTTCCAGAGACCCAGTACTTC.

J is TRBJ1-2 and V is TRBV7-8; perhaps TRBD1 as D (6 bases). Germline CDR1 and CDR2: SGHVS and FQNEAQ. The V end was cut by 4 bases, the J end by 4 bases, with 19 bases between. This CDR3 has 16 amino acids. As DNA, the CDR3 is TGTGCCAGCAGCTCCGGGGGGGGCCCAGTACTCTATGGCTACACCTTC. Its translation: CASSSGGGPVLYGYTF.

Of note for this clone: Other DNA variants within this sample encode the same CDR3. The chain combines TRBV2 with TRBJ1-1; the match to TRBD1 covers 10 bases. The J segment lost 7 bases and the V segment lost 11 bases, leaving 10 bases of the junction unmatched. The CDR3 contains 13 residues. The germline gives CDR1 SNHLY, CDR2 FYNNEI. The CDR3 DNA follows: TGTGCCGAGGGACAGGGGAAATCACTTGAAGCTTTCTTT. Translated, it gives CAEGQGKSLEAFF.

This CDR3 is CASSLDPSGGQETQYF. CDR3 in DNA: TGCGCCAGCAGCTTAGATCCTAGCGGGGGTCAAGAGACCCAGTACTTC. The V gene is TRBV5-1, the J gene TRBJ2-5, with 10 positions matching TRBD2. The length of the CDR3 is 16 residues. The germline V gene encodes CDR1 SGHRS and CDR2 YFSETQ. V gave up 2 bases and J gave up 2 bases; unmatched junction bases: 6.

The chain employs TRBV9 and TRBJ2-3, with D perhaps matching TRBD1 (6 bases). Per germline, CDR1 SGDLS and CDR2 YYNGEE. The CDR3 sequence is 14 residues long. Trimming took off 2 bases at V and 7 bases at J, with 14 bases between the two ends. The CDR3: CASSVLTGFHTQYF. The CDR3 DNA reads TGTGCCAGCAGCGTTCTAACAGGGTTCCATACGCAGTATTTT.

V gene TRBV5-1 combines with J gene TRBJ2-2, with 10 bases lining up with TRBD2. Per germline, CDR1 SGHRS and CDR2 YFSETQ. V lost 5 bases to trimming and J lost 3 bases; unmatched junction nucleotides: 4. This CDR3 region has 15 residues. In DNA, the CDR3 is TGCGCCAGCAGGGCCGGGACTAGCGACACCGGGGAGCTGTTTTTT. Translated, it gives CASRAGTSDTGELFF.

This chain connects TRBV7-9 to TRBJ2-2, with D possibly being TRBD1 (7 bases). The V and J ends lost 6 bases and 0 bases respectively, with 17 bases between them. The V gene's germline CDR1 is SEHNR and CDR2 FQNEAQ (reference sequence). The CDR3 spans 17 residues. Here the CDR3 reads CASRRTGGDANTGELFF. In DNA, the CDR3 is TGTGCCAGCAGGAGGACAGGAGGGGACGCGAACACCGGGGAGCTGTTTTTT.

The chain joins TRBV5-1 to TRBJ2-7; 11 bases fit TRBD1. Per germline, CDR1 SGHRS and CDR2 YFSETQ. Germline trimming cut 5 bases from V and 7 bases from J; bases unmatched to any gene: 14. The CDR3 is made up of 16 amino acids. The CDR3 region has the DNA TGCGCCAGCAGTTCCCGGACAGGGGGCGAAGGTGGGGAGCAGTACTTC. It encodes CASSSRTGGEGGEQYF.

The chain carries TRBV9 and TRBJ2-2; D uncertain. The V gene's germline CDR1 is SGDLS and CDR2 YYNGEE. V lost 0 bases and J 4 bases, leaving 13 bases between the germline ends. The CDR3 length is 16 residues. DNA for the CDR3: TGTGCCAGCAGCGTAGGCCCATCGACTGCCACCGGGGAGCTGTTTTTT. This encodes CASSVGPSTATGELFF.

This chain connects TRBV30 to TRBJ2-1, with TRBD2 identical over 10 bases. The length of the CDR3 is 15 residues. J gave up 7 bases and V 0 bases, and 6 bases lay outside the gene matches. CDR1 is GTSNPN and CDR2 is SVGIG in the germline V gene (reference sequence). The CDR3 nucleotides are TGTGCCTGGAGTGTCTTAGCGGGGGGAGGGAATGAGCAGTTCTTC. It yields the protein CAWSVLAGGGNEQFF.

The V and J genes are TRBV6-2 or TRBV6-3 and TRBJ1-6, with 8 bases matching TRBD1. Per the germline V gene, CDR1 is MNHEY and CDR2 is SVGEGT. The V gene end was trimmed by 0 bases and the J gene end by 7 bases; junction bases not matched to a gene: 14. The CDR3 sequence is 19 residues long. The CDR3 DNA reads TGTGCCAGCAGTTACTCGCGTGTAAGGGGACAGGCGCAAAATTCACCCCTCCACTTT. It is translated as CASSYSRVRGQAQNSPLHF.

The CDR3 is CASSLYGNTHGYTF. The CDR3 DNA sequence: TGTGCCAGCAGTTTATATGGCAATACCCATGGCTACACCTTC. The chain recombines TRBV28 with TRBJ1-2; no definite D call. The V end was cut by 1 base, the J end by 6 bases, with 12 bases between. CDR1 and CDR2 from the germline V gene are MDHEN and SYDVKM. The CDR3 loop spans 14 amino acids.

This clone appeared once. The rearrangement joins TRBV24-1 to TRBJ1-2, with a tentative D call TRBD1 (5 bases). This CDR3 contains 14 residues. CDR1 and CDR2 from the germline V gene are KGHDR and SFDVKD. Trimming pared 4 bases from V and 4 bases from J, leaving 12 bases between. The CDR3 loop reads CATSDPGQVYGYTF. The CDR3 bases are TGTGCCACCAGTGACCCCGGACAAGTCTATGGCTACACCTTC.

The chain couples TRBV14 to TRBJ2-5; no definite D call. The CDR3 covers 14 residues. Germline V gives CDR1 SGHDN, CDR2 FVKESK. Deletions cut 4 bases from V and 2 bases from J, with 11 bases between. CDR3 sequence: CASSLGLAQETQYF. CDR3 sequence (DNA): TGTGCCAGCAGCCTAGGGCTGGCACAAGAGACCCAGTACTTC.

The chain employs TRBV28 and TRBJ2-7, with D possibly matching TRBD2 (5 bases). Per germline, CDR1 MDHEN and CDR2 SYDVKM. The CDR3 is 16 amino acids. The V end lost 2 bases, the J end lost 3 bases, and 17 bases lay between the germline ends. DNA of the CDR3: TGTGCCAGCAGTTTAAATTTGGAGAGGGCTCTCTACGAGCAGTACTTC. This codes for CASSLNLERALYEQYF.

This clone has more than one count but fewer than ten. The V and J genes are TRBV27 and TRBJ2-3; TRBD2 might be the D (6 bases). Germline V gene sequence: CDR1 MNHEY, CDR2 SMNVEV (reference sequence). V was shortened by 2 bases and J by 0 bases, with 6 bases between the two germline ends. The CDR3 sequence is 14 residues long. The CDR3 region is CASSLAGSTDTQYF. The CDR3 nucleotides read TGTGCCAGCAGTTTAGCGGGAAGCACAGATACGCAGTATTTT.

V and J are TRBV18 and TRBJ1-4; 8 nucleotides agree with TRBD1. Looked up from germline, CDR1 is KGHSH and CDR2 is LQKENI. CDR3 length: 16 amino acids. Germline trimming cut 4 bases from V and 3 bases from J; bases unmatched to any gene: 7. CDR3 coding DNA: TGTGCCAGCTCACGACAGGGGTTGACGGCTAATGAAAAACTGTTTTTT. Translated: CASSRQGLTANEKLFF. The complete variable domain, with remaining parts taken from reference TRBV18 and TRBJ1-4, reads NAGVMQNPRHLVRRRGQEARLRCSPMKGHSHVYWYRQLPEEGLKFMVYLQKENIIDESGMPKERFSAEFPKEGPSILRIQQVVRGDSAAYFCASSRQGLTANEKLFFGSGTQLSVL.

CDR3 sequence (DNA): TGTGCCTGTGGGAGGGGGTTGATGAACACTGAAGCTTTCTTT. Translated, it gives CACGRGLMNTEAFF. The chain recombines TRBV2 with TRBJ1-1; a weak D match, TRBD1 (6 bases). The CDR3 contains 14 residues. CDR1 and CDR2 from the germline V gene are SNHLY and FYNNEI. The germline V and J ends were trimmed by 11 bases and 0 bases, with 16 bases remaining between them.

The DNA of the CDR3 is TGTGCCAGCAGCTTGCGATTGAGGACAGCGAACACCGGGGAGCTGTTTTTT. Residues: CASSLRLRTANTGELFF. The rearrangement uses TRBV5-4 and TRBJ2-2; D might be TRBD1 (6 bases). Germline CDR1 is SGHNT and CDR2 is YYREEE (reference sequence). Trimming left V 1 base short and J 0 bases short, with 13 bases between. The CDR3 covers 17 residues.

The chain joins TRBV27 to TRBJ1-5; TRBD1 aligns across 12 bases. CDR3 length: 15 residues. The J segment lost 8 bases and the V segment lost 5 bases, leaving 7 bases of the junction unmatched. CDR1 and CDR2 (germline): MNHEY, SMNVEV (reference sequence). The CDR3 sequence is CASSPRDRGREPQHF. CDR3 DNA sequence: TGTGCCAGCAGTCCAAGGGACAGGGGGCGCGAGCCCCAGCATTTT.

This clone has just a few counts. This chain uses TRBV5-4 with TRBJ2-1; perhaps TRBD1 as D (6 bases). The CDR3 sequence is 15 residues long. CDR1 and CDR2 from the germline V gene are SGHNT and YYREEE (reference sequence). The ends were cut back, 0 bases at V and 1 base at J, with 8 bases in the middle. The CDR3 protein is CASSLGQGSYNEQFF. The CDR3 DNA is TGTGCCAGCAGCTTGGGGCAGGGGTCCTACAATGAGCAGTTCTTC.